The 3 T cell receptor beta chains given below trace back to one sample, sequenced in a study of T-cell reconstitution after alpha-beta-depleted transplantation in children. No antigens are known for them. Unique molecular identifiers were used to barcode this TCRbeta library. Via MiXCR, TCRdb re-called the PCR reads, giving one row per CDR3 protein. The repertoire holds 250,000 to 300,000 distinct CDR3 sequences, with around 7.1% as singletons. Findings and caveats of the study: Among T cells one year after transplant, newly produced cells accounted for most counts and diversity.

Sequencing used peripheral blood, obtained 360 days after TCRalphabeta/CD19-depleted stem cell transplant. The receptors shown here come from a female patient aged 2 to 10 who had a stem cell transplant for Fanconi anemia, so the T cells may come from the graft donor.

This chain uses TRBV7-9 with TRBJ2-1; 9 positions match TRBD2. This CDR3 is 16 amino acids long. CDR1 is SEHNR, CDR2 FQNEAQ, per germline (reference sequence). J lost 6 bases, V lost 0 bases, and 6 bases had no gene match. The CDR3 sequence is CASSLAAGGPRNEQFF. The CDR3 nucleotides read TGTGCCAGCAGCTTAGCCGCGGGGGGGCCTCGCAATGAGCAGTTCTTC. Together with reference TRBV7-9 and TRBJ2-1, the CDR3 gives the full variable domain: DTGVSQNPRHKITKRGQNVTFRCDPISEHNRLYWYRQTLGQGPEFLTYFQNEAQLEKSRLLSDRFSAERPKGSFSTLEIQRTEQGDSAMYLCASSLAAGGPRNEQFFGPGTRLTVL.

This chain uses TRBV6-5 with TRBJ2-6; D is perhaps TRBD2 (5 bases). CDR3 size: 18 residues. Germline CDR1 MNHEY, CDR2 SVGAGI. The germline V and J ends were trimmed by 2 bases and 3 bases, with 17 bases remaining between them. The CDR3 loop reads CASSYTLSRDYGANVLTF. The CDR3 DNA reads TGTGCCAGCAGTTACACTCTTTCTCGTGACTATGGGGCCAACGTCCTGACTTTC.

This clonotype appeared a few times. This chain joins TRBV25-1 and TRBJ1-1; a possible D gene is TRBD1 (6 bases). CDR3 length equals 13 residues. The germline V gene has CDR1 MGHDK and CDR2 SYGVNS. The V end was cut by 11 bases, the J end by 1 base, with 14 bases between. CDR3: CASGVGTNTEAFF. As DNA, the CDR3 is TGTGCCTCAGGGGTTGGGACGAACACTGAAGCTTTCTTT.